The 18 T cell receptor beta chains below all came from one sample that was sequenced in a study of healthy donors' naive CD4 and CD8 T cells. TCR libraries were built from around 0.45 ug of total RNA by linear amplification. MiXCR, run by TCRdb on the reads, gives a single entry per CDR3 protein. The table has roughly 200,000 distinct CDR3 sequences, 74% seen once. The material sequenced was naive CD4+ and CD8+ T cells sorted from blood, pooled from several donors. The receptors were gathered from a pool of human donors in good health; the sample pools cells from several healthy donors.

The rearrangement joins TRBV10-3 to TRBJ1-5, with TRBD1 matching 9 bases. The CDR3 has 14 amino acids. Trimming cost V 7 bases and J 1 base; bases outside gene matches: 2. CDR1 and CDR2 from the germline V gene are ENHRY and SYGVKD. The CDR3 loop is CAITDRGSNQPQHF. In DNA, the CDR3 is TGTGCCATCACGGACAGGGGAAGCAATCAGCCCCAGCATTTT.

The J gene is TRBJ2-2, the V gene TRBV15; D possibly corresponds to TRBD2 (6 bases). The CDR3 consists of 16 residues. Germline V lookup: CDR1 LNHNV, CDR2 YYDKDF (reference sequence). V gave up 5 bases and J gave up 2 bases, with 15 bases separating them. CDR3 nucleotides: TGTGCCACCAGCCCCTCGGGCGGGGCCAACACCGGGGAGCTGTTTTTT. Amino acids: CATSPSGGANTGELFF.

The genes are TRBV19 and TRBJ2-1; 11 bases align to TRBD2. This CDR3 has 14 amino acids. In germline, CDR1 is LNHDA, CDR2 SQIVND (reference sequence). Trimming removed 2 bases from V and 6 bases from J; junction bases left unmatched: 0. Written as DNA, the CDR3 is TGTGCCAGTAGTATACTAGCGGGAGGCAATGAGCAGTTCTTC. Translation gives CASSILAGGNEQFF. The entire variable domain, with the rest obtained from reference TRBV19 and TRBJ2-1, is as follows: DGGITQSPKYLFRKEGQNVTLSCEQNLNHDAMYWYRQDPGQGLRLIYYSQIVNDFQKGDIAEGYSVSREKKESFPLTVTSAQKNPTAFYLCASSILAGGNEQFFGPGTRLTVL.

This chain links TRBV7-2 with TRBJ2-7; no definite D call. V dropped 1 base and J dropped 1 base, with 8 bases sitting between them. The CDR3 runs 14 residues. CDR1 SGHTA and CDR2 FQGNSA come from the germline V gene. The DNA for the CDR3 is TGTGCCAGCAGCTTAGAATCGTCGTCCTACGAGCAGTACTTC. Translated, it gives CASSLESSSYEQYF. The variable domain in full, completed from reference TRBV7-2 and TRBJ2-7, reads GAGVSQSPSNKVTEKGKDVELRCDPISGHTALYWYRQSLGQGLEFLIYFQGNSAPDKSGLPSDRFSAERTGGSVSTLTIQRTQQEDSAVYLCASSLESSSYEQYFGPGTRLTVT.

The chain couples TRBV29-1 to TRBJ1-2, with D uncertain. Germline-derived CDR1 and CDR2 are SQVTM and ANQGSEA. The CDR3 is made up of 11 amino acids. V was clipped by 0 bases and J by 8 bases, with 7 bases between them. CDR3 nucleotide sequence: TGCAGCGTTGAAGAACTTGGCGGCTACACCTTC. Protein sequence: CSVEELGGYTF.

CDR3 residues: CATSVYGNEQFF. CDR3 in DNA: TGTGCCACCAGTGTGTACGGCAATGAGCAGTTCTTC. The chain uses TRBV24-1 and TRBJ2-1; D is unclear. The V gene's germline CDR1 is KGHDR and CDR2 SFDVKD. The V end was cut by 5 bases, the J end by 6 bases, with 7 bases between. The CDR3 runs to 12 residues.

The rearrangement uses TRBV29-1 and TRBJ2-7; D possibly corresponds to TRBD1 (5 bases). Trimming shortened V by 6 bases and J by 2 bases, and 14 bases separated the two germline ends. In germline, CDR1 is SQVTM, CDR2 ANQGSEA. This CDR3 region has 13 residues. CDR3 protein: CSVANRSPYEQYF. CDR3 bases: TGCAGCGTAGCCAACAGGAGCCCCTACGAGCAGTACTTC.

A single count supports this clonotype. The V gene is TRBV7-9, the J gene TRBJ1-1; no clear D. V shed 1 base and J shed 4 bases, with 10 bases lying between them. The CDR3 length is 14 residues. In germline, CDR1 is SEHNR, CDR2 FQNEAQ (reference sequence). This chain's CDR3 is CASSLVVGSTEAFF. CDR3 DNA sequence: TGTGCCAGCAGCTTAGTCGTAGGGTCCACTGAAGCTTTCTTT.

V gene TRBV29-1 combines with J gene TRBJ2-1, with unresolved D. V lost 6 bases and J 2 bases, leaving 8 bases between the germline ends. The length of the CDR3 is 12 residues. Per germline, CDR1 SQVTM and CDR2 ANQGSEA. This CDR3 reads CSVVWTYNEQFF. The CDR3 nucleotides read TGCAGCGTCGTATGGACCTACAATGAGCAGTTCTTC.

CDR3 in amino acids: CASTPGLMSSYEQYF. CDR3 DNA: TGTGCCAGCACCCCGGGACTGATGAGCTCCTACGAGCAGTACTTC. V and J are TRBV12-3 or TRBV12-4 and TRBJ2-7; D is perhaps TRBD2 (6 bases). The length of the CDR3 is 15 residues. The V gene lost 7 bases and the J gene lost 0 bases, with 16 bases spanning the gap.

This chain joins TRBV5-1 and TRBJ1-3; tentative D call: TRBD1 (6 bases). Trimming cost V 4 bases and J 2 bases, with 13 bases left between them. This CDR3 is 15 amino acids long. The germline gives CDR1 SGHRS, CDR2 YFSETQ. The CDR3 region is CASSLTTGTGNTIYF. The CDR3 bases are TGCGCCAGCAGCCTTACCACAGGGACTGGAAACACCATATATTTT.

This chain links TRBV29-1 with TRBJ2-7, with no clear D. The CDR3 runs 12 residues. CDR1 is SQVTM and CDR2 is ANQGSEA in the germline V gene. Trimming stripped 0 bases from V and 8 bases from J, with 11 bases between. The CDR3 region has the DNA TGCAGCGTTGAAGATGTCATCCACCAGCAGTACTTC. Translating it yields CSVEDVIHQQYF.

In the case of this clonotype: The junction shows a germline mismatch at one end, possibly a read error. This chain joins TRBV19 and TRBJ2-1; 10 bases fit TRBD2. The CDR3 runs 12 residues. Germline lookup yields CDR1 LNHDA and CDR2 SQIVND (reference sequence). The CDR3 spells CASSIKAGGPNF. The CDR3, as DNA: TGTGCCAGTAGTATAAAAGCGGGAGGGCCTAACTTC.

The V call is TRBV5-4, the J call TRBJ2-3; D is ambiguous. The V gene lost 3 bases and the J gene lost 5 bases, with 22 bases spanning the gap. CDR1 and CDR2 from the germline V gene are SGHNT and YYREEE (reference sequence). The length of the CDR3 is 17 residues. The CDR3 loop reads CASSSPARLERRDTQYF. CDR3 bases: TGTGCCAGCAGCTCCCCTGCTCGACTCGAAAGGAGAGATACGCAGTATTTT.

The rearrangement uses TRBV19 and TRBJ2-2; 9 bases match TRBD1. This CDR3 has 18 amino acids. Germline V gives CDR1 LNHDA, CDR2 SQIVND (reference sequence). Trimming at V came to 5 bases and at J to 2 bases, leaving 12 bases not matched to a gene. The CDR3 bases are TGTGCCAGTAGTTCCCACCCGGGACAGGGAATAAACACCGGGGAGCTGTTTTTT. It yields the protein CASSSHPGQGINTGELFF.

The J gene is TRBJ2-7, the V gene TRBV27, with unresolved D. The CDR3 totals 14 residues. The V end lost 2 bases, the J end lost 2 bases, and 10 bases lay between the germline ends. Germline assignment: CDR1 MNHEY and CDR2 SMNVEV (reference sequence). Here the CDR3 DNA reads TGTGCCAGCAGTTTAACGGAAAGAGCCTACGAGCAGTACTTC. Its translation: CASSLTERAYEQYF.

This rearrangement joins TRBV4-1 to TRBJ2-1, with 7 bases fitting TRBD2. This CDR3 comprises 15 residues. V shed 1 base and J 7 bases; nucleotides not matched to a gene: 7. Germline CDR1 and CDR2: MGHRA and YSYEKL. DNA for the CDR3: TGCGCCAGCAGCCAAGGTACAGCGGGAAAGAATGAGCAGTTCTTC. Its translation: CASSQGTAGKNEQFF.

This sequence joins TRBV10-3 and TRBJ2-1; weak D call: TRBD1 (5 bases). This CDR3 region has 11 residues. Germline V CDR1 and CDR2: ENHRY, SYGVKD. The ends were cut back, 10 bases at V and 9 bases at J, with 13 bases in the middle. The CDR3 DNA sequence: TGTGCCACCTTCGACAGTAGTGAGCAGTTCTTC. This sequence encodes CATFDSSEQFF.